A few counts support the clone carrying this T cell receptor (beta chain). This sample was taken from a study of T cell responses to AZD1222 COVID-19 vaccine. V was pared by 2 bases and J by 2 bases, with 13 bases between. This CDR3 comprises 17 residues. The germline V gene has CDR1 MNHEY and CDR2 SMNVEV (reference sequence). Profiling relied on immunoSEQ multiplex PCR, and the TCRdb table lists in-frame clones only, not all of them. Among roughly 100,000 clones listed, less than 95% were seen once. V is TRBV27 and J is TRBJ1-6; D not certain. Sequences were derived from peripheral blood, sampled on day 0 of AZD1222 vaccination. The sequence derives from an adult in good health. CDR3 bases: TGTGCCAGCAGTTTAAGAGGACCCAGGACCTATAATTCACCCCTCCACTTT. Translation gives CASSLRGPRTYNSPLHF.